This entry features one T cell receptor (beta chain) sequence. Its matching antigen is unknown. Germline CDR1 and CDR2: LNHDA and SQIVND (reference sequence). CDR3 size: 15 residues. V lost 6 bases, J lost 4 bases, and 16 bases lay in between. This entry belongs to a study of cytomegalovirus exposure and HLA in healthy donors. Findings and limits, study-wide: Overall, approximately 150 TCR beta chains were annotated as cytomegalovirus-associated. In vitro, a few CMV-associated chains proved specific for CMV antigens. Upon later analysis, TCR association rates were observed to vary by HLA locus, being highest for DRB1 and lowest for HLA-C.

The PCR used 60 Vbeta and 13 Jbeta primers. The repertoire was sequenced with immunoSEQ multiplex PCR; TCRdb's copy has only in-frame clones and lacks some. The sample holds about 130,000 clones, approximately 80% seen once. This sequence was found in a woman aged 35 to 49 in good health and CMV-seronegative. What was sequenced was PBMCs. The J gene is TRBJ1-5, the V gene TRBV19, with D perhaps TRBD1 (6 bases). The CDR3 region is CASRTPGQVNQPQHF. CDR3 DNA sequence: TGTGCCAGTAGGACCCCGGGACAAGTAAATCAGCCCCAGCATTTT.